This T cell receptor (beta chain) stems from a study of shared T cell receptors in the human thymus (dated by TCRdb to the early 2020s). Background on the whole study: The study examined how the human thymus generates shared, self-reactive T-cell receptor alpha chains.

In the germline V gene (reference sequence), CDR1 corresponds to WNHNN and CDR2 to SYGVQD. The CDR3 contains 15 residues, cysteine and phenylalanine counted. The kept DNA is CDR3 alone, 45 bases in frame from the first base. Compared with germline, V lacks 3 bases and J lacks 4 bases; bases without a gene match: 4. The library was produced with the immunoSEQ multiplex PCR assay. TCRdb took this table from immuneACCESS and kept in-frame rearrangements with V and J called. Such tables lack part of the clones; where checked against another copy, unresolved V genes explain under half of the gap, and the rest is unexplained. For this sample the table gives over 450,000 clones, of which around 82% were detected only once. More than 0.01% of the sample is held by the ten biggest clonotypes. This clone was seen just once. No cognate antigen has been identified for it. No clone much larger than this one lies a single base away; base qualities are absent.

The same data also went into a second study, on human thymus T cells. Reported in the second study: The donors were immunologically healthy infants in Finland who had open corrective cardiac surgery for congenital heart defects. The thymus tissue came from surgical resects taken out during corrective cardiac surgery. V and J gene segment usage appeared biased in both thymic and peripheral blood repertoires. The related research found that thymic TCR repertoires overlapped highly between unrelated individuals. The study described the TCR alpha and beta repertoires in under 10 infant thymus samples and a handful of matching peripheral blood samples. Donor ages ranging from about 6 to 250 days were recorded, and more than five male and two female infants were included in the cohort. Thymocytes were freed from the tissue by mechanical means and kept at -70 degrees C as pellets of about 9-33 million cells. A QIAsymphony instrument was used to extract genomic DNA from the frozen cell pellets. Using the immunoSEQ multiplex PCR assay, the TCRB and TCRAD loci were amplified from a standardized quantity of quality-controlled genomic DNA. The amplicons covered the V(D)J region and were long enough to include the CDR3 and to identify the V and J genes. Through the commercial immunoSEQ service, the amplicons were sequenced on an Illumina platform. Primer bias and sequencing errors were corrected as previously described, and TCRAD and TCRB were defined on the basis of the IMGT database. immunoSEQ Analyzer 3.0 and VDJTools were used for repertoire analysis, which covered basic statistics, V/J segment usage, diversity estimates, rarefaction and pairwise overlap. To estimate diversity, the Chao1, ChaoE, Efron-Thisted, Shannon and inverse Simpson indices were applied, and diversity was also estimated on datasets down-sampled to the smallest sample. Repertoire overlap was determined by strict matching of CDR3 nucleotide sequence, V gene and J gene, and Jaccard-based multidimensional scaling clustering was applied. On average, thymus samples gave 750,000 to 1,000,000 unique TCRB clonotypes, whereas blood samples gave 80,000 to 85,000.

The sequence was collected from a boy in the first two years of life with a congenital heart defect. Donor details come from another sample of the same person, matched by shared clones. The sample was thymocytes. Recombination joined TRBV10-1 with TRBJ2-1, and 9 bases in between align with TRBD2. In nucleotide form, the sequence is TGCGCCAGCAGTGAAGGGCTAGCGGGATACAATGAGCAGTTCTTC. This yields the protein CASSEGLAGYNEQFF.